The text below deals with one T cell receptor beta chain. The sample comes from a study of lymphopenia after photon versus proton radiotherapy. The length of the CDR3 is 14 residues. Trimming left V 10 bases short and J 0 bases short, with 13 bases between. Looked up from germline, CDR1 is MGHRA and CDR2 is YSYEKL. Measured with immunoSEQ multiplex PCR; TCRdb has only the in-frame clones, and not every one. The sample carries approximately 16,000 clones, 75% to 85% recorded once. The chain combines TRBV4-1 with TRBJ2-1; no firm D call. This specimen consisted of peripheral blood, obtained from a patient treated with proton-based radiotherapy. The source of this sequence is a man between 70 and 80 years old with pancreatic cancer. As DNA, the CDR3 is TGCGCCACTTCTACCCTCCCCTCCTACAATGAGCAGTTCTTC. This gives the protein CATSTLPSYNEQFF.